This T cell receptor beta chain derives from a study of CD8+ T cells in alopecia areata. Study-wide findings and caveats: Sequencing of scalp tissue also captures the resident alphabeta T cells of normal skin. For patients receiving tofacitinib, scalp clonality and expanded CD8+ clones among the top 100 significantly decreased.

The V end was cut by 3 bases, the J end by 11 bases, with 19 bases between. This CDR3 has 14 residues. Germline CDR1 and CDR2: PRHDT and FYEKMQ (reference sequence). As concerns this clone: Its antigen remains unknown.

The treatment was: oral pan-JAK inhibitor, 5-10 mg twice daily. cDNA prepared by RNA extraction and subsequent reverse transcription served as the template for sequencing. Using immunoSEQ multiplex PCR, the repertoire was profiled, and TCRdb retains in-frame clones only, with some absent. The sample lists some 180,000 clones; about 48% were seen once. The rearrangement links TRBV13 to TRBJ1-1; D possibly corresponds to TRBD1 (5 bases). This specimen consisted of CD8+ T cells sorted from blood, obtained at week 24, from a patient treated with tofacitinib. This clonotype was obtained from a human donor with alopecia areata. The CDR3 nucleotides read TGTGCCAGCAGCTTTTCCCCACTAACAGGTGACGCTTTCTTT. It encodes CASSFSPLTGDAFF.